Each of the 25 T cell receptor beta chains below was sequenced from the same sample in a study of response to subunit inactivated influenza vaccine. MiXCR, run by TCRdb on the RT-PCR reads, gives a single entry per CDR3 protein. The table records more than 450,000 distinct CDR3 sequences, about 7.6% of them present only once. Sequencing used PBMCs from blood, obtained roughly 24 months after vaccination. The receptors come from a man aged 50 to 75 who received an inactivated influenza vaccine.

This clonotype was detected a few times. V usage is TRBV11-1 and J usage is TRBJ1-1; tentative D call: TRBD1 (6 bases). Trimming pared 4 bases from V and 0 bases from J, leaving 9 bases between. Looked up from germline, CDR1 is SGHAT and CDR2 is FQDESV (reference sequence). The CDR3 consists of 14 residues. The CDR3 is CASSSTGMNTEAFF. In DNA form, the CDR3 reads TGTGCCAGCAGCTCTACAGGGATGAACACTGAAGCTTTCTTT.

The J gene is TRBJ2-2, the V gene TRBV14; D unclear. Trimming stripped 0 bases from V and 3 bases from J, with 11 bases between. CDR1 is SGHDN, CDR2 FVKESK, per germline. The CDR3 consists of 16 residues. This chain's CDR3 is CASSQDRHSYTGELFF. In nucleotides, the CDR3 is TGTGCCAGCAGCCAAGATCGGCACAGTTACACCGGGGAGCTGTTTTTT.

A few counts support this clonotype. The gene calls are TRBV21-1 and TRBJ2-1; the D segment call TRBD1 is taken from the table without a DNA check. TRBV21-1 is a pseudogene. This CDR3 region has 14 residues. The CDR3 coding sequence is TGTGCCAGCTGCCCTAGAAAGGGGAACAATGAGCAGTTCTTC. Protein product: CASCPRKGNNEQFF.

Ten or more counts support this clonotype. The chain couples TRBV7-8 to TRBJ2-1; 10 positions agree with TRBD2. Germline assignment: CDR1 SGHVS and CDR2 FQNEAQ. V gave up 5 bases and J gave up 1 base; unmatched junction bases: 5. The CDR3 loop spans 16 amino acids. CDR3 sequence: CASSPSSGGSYNEQFF. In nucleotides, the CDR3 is TGTGCCAGCAGCCCCTCTAGCGGGGGATCCTACAATGAGCAGTTCTTC.

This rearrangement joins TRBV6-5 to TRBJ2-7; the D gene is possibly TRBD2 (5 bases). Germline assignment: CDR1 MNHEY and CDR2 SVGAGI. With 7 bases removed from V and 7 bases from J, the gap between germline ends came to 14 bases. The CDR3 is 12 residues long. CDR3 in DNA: TGTGCCAGCACCCGCGGGTCCGGGGAGCAGTACTTC. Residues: CASTRGSGEQYF.

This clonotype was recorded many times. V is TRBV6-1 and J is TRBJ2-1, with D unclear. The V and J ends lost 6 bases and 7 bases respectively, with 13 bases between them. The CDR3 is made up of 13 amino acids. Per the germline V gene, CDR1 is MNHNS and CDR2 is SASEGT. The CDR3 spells CASSLMSENEQFF. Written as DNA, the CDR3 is TGTGCCAGCAGCCTTATGAGTGAGAATGAGCAGTTCTTC.

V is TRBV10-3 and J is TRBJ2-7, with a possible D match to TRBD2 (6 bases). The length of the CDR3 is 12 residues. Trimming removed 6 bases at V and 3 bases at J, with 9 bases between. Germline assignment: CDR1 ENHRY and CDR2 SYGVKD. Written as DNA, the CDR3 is TGTGCCATCAGCTCGGGAGTCTACGAGCAGTACTTC. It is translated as CAISSGVYEQYF.

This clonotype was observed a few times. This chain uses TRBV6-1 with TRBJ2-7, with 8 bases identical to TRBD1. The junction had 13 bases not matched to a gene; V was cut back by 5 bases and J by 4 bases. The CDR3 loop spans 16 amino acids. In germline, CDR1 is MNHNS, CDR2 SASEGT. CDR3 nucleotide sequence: TGTGCCAGCAGTACCCACTCCGGGACAGGACGGTACGAGCAGTACTTC. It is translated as CASSTHSGTGRYEQYF.

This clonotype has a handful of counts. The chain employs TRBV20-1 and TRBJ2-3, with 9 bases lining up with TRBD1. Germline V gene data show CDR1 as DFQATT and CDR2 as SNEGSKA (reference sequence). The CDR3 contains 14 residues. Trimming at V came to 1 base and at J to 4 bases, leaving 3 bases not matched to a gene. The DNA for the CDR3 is TGCAGTGCTAGAGCCGGGACAGGGTCAGATACGCAGTATTTT. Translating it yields CSARAGTGSDTQYF.

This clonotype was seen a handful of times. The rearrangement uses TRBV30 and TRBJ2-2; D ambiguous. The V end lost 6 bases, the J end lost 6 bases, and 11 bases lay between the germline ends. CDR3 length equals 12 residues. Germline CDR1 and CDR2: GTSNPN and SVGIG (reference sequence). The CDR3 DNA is TGTGCCTGCCCCACAAAATCCGGGGAGCTGTTTTTT. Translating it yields CACPTKSGELFF.

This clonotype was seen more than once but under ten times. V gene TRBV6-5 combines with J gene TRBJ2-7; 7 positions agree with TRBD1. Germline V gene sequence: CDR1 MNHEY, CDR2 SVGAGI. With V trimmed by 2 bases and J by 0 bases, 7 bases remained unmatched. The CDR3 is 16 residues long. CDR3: CASSYPARGSSYEQYF. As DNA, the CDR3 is TGTGCCAGCAGTTACCCGGCCAGGGGGAGCTCCTACGAGCAGTACTTC.

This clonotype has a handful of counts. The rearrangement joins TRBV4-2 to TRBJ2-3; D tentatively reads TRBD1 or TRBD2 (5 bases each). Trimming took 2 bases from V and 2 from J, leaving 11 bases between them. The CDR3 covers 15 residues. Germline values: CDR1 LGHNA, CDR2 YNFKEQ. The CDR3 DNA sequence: TGTGCCAGCAGCCAACTACTAGGGGACACAGATACGCAGTATTTT. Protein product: CASSQLLGDTDTQYF.

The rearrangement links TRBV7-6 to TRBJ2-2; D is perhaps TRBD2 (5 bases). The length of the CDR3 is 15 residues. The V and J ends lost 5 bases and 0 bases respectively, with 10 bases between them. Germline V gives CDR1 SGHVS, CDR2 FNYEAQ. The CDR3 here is CASSRGRANTGELFF. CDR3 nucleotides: TGTGCCAGCAGCCGTGGGCGGGCGAACACCGGGGAGCTGTTTTTT.

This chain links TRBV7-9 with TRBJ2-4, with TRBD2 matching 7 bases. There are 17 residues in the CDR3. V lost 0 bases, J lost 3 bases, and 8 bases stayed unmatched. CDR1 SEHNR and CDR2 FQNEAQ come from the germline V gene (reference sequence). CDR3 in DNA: TGTGCCAGCAGCTTAGCCCGGGGGGTCGCGGGCAAAAACATTCAGTACTTC. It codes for CASSLARGVAGKNIQYF.

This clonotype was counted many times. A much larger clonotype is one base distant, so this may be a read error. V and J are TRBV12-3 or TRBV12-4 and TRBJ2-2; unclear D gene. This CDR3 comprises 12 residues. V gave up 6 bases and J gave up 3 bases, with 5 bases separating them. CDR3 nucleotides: TGTGCCAGCAGATGGGACACCGGGGAGCTGTTTTTT. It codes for CASRWDTGELFF.

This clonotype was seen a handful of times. The CDR3 DNA reads as TGTGCCAGTAGTCCCCGGGGTAGGGCCGGGGACAATCAGCCCCAGCATTTT. Amino acid sequence: CASSPRGRAGDNQPQHF. This chain connects TRBV19 to TRBJ1-5; D remains unclear. The germline V gene encodes CDR1 LNHDA and CDR2 SQIVND (reference sequence). The CDR3 extends over 17 amino acids. Deletions cut 5 bases from V and 3 bases from J, with 20 bases between. Combining the CDR3 with reference TRBV19 and TRBJ1-5 gives the whole variable domain DGGITQSPKYLFRKEGQNVTLSCEQNLNHDAMYWYRQDPGQGLRLIYYSQIVNDFQKGDIAEGYSVSREKKESFPLTVTSAQKNPTAFYLCASSPRGRAGDNQPQHFGDGTRLSIL.

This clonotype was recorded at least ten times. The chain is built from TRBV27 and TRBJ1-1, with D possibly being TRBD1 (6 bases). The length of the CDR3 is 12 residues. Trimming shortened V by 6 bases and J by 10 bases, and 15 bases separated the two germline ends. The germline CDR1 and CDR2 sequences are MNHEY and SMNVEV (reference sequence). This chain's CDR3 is CASRLQGGRAFF. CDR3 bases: TGTGCCAGCAGACTACAGGGAGGTAGAGCTTTCTTT.

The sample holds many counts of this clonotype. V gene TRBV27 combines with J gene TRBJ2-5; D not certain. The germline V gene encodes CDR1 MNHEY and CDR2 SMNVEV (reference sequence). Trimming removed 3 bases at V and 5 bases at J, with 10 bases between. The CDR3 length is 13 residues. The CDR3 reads CASSFVRSETQYF. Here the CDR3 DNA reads TGTGCCAGCAGTTTTGTCAGATCTGAGACCCAGTACTTC.

CDR3 DNA sequence: TGTGCCAGCAGCTTACTCAGCGGGAGAAGGTCAGATACGCAGTATTTT. Its translation is CASSLLSGRRSDTQYF. The chain is built from TRBV11-2 and TRBJ2-3, with TRBD2 matching 8 bases. This CDR3 has 16 residues. CDR1 SGHAT and CDR2 FQNNGV come from the germline V gene. Trimming removed 2 bases from V and 4 bases from J; junction bases left unmatched: 8. Full variable domain (missing parts from reference TRBV11-2 and TRBJ2-3): EAGVAQSPRYKIIEKRQSVAFWCNPISGHATLYWYQQILGQGPKLLIQFQNNGVVDDSQLPKDRFSAERLKGVDSTLKIQPAKLEDSAVYLCASSLLSGRRSDTQYFGPGTRLTVL.

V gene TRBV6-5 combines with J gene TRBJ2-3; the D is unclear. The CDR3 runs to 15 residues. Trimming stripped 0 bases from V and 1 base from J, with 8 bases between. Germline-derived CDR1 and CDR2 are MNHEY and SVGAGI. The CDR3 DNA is TGTGCCAGCAGTTACTCTGCATCTCGCACAGATACGCAGTATTTT. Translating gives CASSYSASRTDTQYF.

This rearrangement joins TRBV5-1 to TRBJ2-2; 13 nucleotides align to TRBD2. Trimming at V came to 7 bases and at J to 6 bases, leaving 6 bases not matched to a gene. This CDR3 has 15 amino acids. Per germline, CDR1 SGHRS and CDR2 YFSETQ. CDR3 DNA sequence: TGCGCCAGCCAAACTAGCGGGAGGGCCGCCGGGGAGCTGTTTTTT. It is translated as CASQTSGRAAGELFF.

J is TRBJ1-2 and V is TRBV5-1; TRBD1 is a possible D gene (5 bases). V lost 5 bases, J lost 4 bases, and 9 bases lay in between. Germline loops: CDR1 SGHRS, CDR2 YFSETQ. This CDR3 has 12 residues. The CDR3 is CASSEGFYGYTF. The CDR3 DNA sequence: TGCGCCAGCAGTGAGGGGTTCTATGGCTACACCTTC.

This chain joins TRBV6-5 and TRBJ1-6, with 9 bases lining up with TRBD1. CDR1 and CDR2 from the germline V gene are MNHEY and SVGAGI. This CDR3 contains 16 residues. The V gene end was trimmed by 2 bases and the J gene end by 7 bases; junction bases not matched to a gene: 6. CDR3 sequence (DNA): TGTGCCAGCAGTTACAGGACAGGGGCTGGAAATTCACCCCTCCACTTT. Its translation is CASSYRTGAGNSPLHF.

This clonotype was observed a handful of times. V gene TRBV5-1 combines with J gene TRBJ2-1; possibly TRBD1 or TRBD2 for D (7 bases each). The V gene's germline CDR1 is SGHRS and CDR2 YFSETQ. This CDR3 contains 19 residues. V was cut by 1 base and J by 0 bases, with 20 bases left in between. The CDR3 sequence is CASSLRGHLGGSSYNEQFF. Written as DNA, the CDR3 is TGCGCCAGCAGCTTGAGGGGGCACCTTGGCGGGAGCTCCTACAATGAGCAGTTCTTC.

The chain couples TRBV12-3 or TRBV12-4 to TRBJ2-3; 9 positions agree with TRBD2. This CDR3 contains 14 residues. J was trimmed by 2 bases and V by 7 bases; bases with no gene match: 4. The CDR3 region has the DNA TGTGCCAGCATAGCGGGGGAGCCCACAGATACGCAGTATTTT. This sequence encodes CASIAGEPTDTQYF.